This is a list of T cell receptor beta chains from one sample in a study of PD-L1 blockade in urothelial cancer. TCRdb's copy holds only in-frame clones and misses some; the assay was immunoSEQ multiplex PCR. The table lists some 75,000 clones, around 93% of them singletons. The sample consisted of PBMCs, taken around atezolizumab (anti-PD-L1) treatment. These receptors originate from a woman older than 75 with urothelial cancer. The CDR3 runs from the conserved cysteine through the conserved F or W. The D gene is left open where the match is weak.

V gene,J gene,D gene,CDR3 DNA,CDR3 protein
TRBV10-3,TRBJ1-1,NA,TGTGCCATCAGTGAGTCGGAACCGAGGGCTAGGACTGAAGCTTTCTTT,CAISESEPRARTEAFF
TRBV19,TRBJ2-3,TRBD1,TGTGCCAGTAGTATAGCTGGACAGGGGAAAGATACGCAGTATTTT,CASSIAGQGKDTQYF
TRBV5-4,TRBJ1-2,NA,TGTGCCGCGGACAGCCGGCATGGCTACACCTTC,CAADSRHGYTF
TRBV10-2,TRBJ2-3,NA,TGCGCCAGCAGTGTCTCCACAAGCACAGATACGCAGTATTTT,CASSVSTSTDTQYF
TRBV27,TRBJ2-7,TRBD2,TGTGCCAGCAGGGCTAGCGGGAGCTACGAGCAGTACTTC,CASRASGSYEQYF
TRBV4-2,TRBJ2-3,NA,TGTGCCAGCAGCCCCCCCACGGAGTCAGATACGCAGTATTTT,CASSPPTESDTQYF
TRBV29-1,TRBJ2-5,NA,TGCAGCGTGACACAGGGCTCAGAGACCCAGTACTTC,CSVTQGSETQYF
TRBV6-6,TRBJ1-5,NA,TGTGCCAGCAGCCTTCAGGGTGACAATCAGCCCCAGCATTTT,CASSLQGDNQPQHF
TRBV27,TRBJ1-5,NA,TGTGCCAGCAGTTTAGGTGGGGCGACTCAGCCCCAGCATTTT,CASSLGGATQPQHF
TRBV5-4,TRBJ1-3,TRBD1,TGTGCCAGCAGCTCGACAGGGGGAGGAAACACCATATATTTT,CASSSTGGGNTIYF
TRBV27,TRBJ2-1,NA,TGTGCCAGCAGTCCCCAGGGATGGGGTGGCAATGAGCAGTTCTTC,CASSPQGWGGNEQFF
TRBV7-2,TRBJ1-3,NA,TGTGCCAGCAGCTTGGGCAGGGCACAAGCTAGCTCTGGAAACACCATATATTTT,CASSLGRAQASSGNTIYF
TRBV28,TRBJ2-1,TRBD2,TGTGCCAGCAGTTTATCTAGCGGGAGGGTTAGTGAGCAGTTCTTC,CASSLSSGRVSEQFF
TRBV7-3,TRBJ1-2,TRBD1,TGTGCCAGCAGTCGCACGGGTACCGGACAGGGACCTAACTATGGCTACACCTTC,CASSRTGTGQGPNYGYTF
TRBV30,TRBJ2-2,TRBD1,TGTGCCTGGAGTGCTTACAGGGGTTGGGTCGGGGAGCTGTTTTTT,CAWSAYRGWVGELFF
TRBV30,TRBJ1-4,NA,TGTGCCTGGAACCAGGACATGATTTTGGGTAATGAAAAACTGTTTTTT,CAWNQDMILGNEKLFF
TRBV27,TRBJ2-1,NA,TGTGCCAGCAGCGAAGTGGGAGAACGGCAGTTCTTC,CASSEVGERQFF
TRBV5-1,TRBJ2-3,NA,TGCGCCAGCGAAAGCGGGTTTAGCACAGATACGCAGTATTTT,CASESGFSTDTQYF
TRBV4-1,TRBJ2-2,NA,TGCGCCAGCAGCCAAGTTGGAGGGGCGGTCACCGGGGAGCTGTTTTTT,CASSQVGGAVTGELFF
TRBV6-5,TRBJ1-1,NA,TGTGCCAGCAGTGCCTTCGGTGAAGCTTTCTTT,CASSAFGEAFF
TRBV10-3,TRBJ2-1,TRBD2,TGTGCCATCAGATTAGCGGGAGACTCCTACAATGAGCAGTTCTTC,CAIRLAGDSYNEQFF
TRBV7-2,TRBJ1-5,NA,TGTGCCAGCAGCTTAGATCTAGGACCAGCGGCCCAGCATTTT,CASSLDLGPAAQHF